This T cell receptor (beta chain) appears in the sequencing data of a study of CXCR3-negative and CXCR3-positive naive CD8 T cells. Whole-study context: A total of 130 million to 150 million TRB reads was generated, with about 1.5 +/- 0.3 million per library.

UMI-labeled TRB cDNA libraries were prepared by 5' RACE. Reprocessing the 5' RACE reads, TCRdb reports a single entry for every CDR3 protein and omits DNA. The sample table sets out tens of thousands of distinct CDR3 sequences. Germline V gives CDR1 MNHEY, CDR2 SVGAGI. The CDR3 has 18 residues. In regard to this clonotype: Its matching antigen is unknown.

General observations from the study: Greater hydrophobicity was found in TRB CDR3s of CXCR3-positive naive cells than of CXCR3-negative naive cells. Much lower diversity was found in memory CD8+ cells, while both naive subsets had comparably high diversity.

The genes are TRBV6-5 and TRBJ2-6. This receptor was taken from a human donor in good health. Some clones in this sample may be carry-over from other donors' samples. The sample comprised naive CXCR3+ CD8+ T cells from blood. The subset was: CD45RO-CCR7+CD27+CD95- naive CD8+ T cells expressing CXCR3 (TNR3+). CDR3: CASSYSSPLPAGANVLTF.